Below, one T cell receptor beta chain is given with its context. Its antigen is unidentified. This sample is drawn from a study of T-cell memory formation after mild COVID-19. At the level of the study: There were largely donor-specific TCR clusters. Findings and caveats of the study: Clones shrinking from day 15 to 85 showed even CD4/CD8 mixes; later expanders tilted CD4+. Cross-reactive memory apparently joined, as some responding clones appeared in pre-infection memory. Chiefly within CM and EM were the contracting CD4+ clones; CD8+ ones were within EMRA.

Each CDR3 protein is one row after TCRdb ran MiXCR on the 5' RACE reads. The sample yields approximately 500,000 distinct CDR3 sequences, 25% seen once. This TCR derives from an adult woman who had mild COVID-19 (a few samples of this study predate the infection). Cell type and time point are not known. Sequences were obtained from PBMCs or a T cell subset sorted from them (not recorded which).

CDR3 in amino acids: CSVEEVTGGGMRRDTQYF. DNA of the CDR3: TGCAGCGTTGAAGAGGTTACAGGGGGCGGTATGAGGAGAGATACGCAGTATTTT. The chain joins TRBV29-1 to TRBJ2-3; 9 bases match TRBD1. Germline V gives CDR1 SQVTM, CDR2 ANQGSEA. The trim removed 0 bases at V and 5 bases at J, leaving 15 bases unmatched. CDR3 length: 18 residues.